This T cell receptor beta chain appears in the sequencing data of a study of cytomegalovirus exposure and HLA in healthy donors. V shed 3 bases, J shed 2 bases, and the junction held 4 bases outside the gene matches. CDR1 is KGHSH, CDR2 LQKENI, per germline. The CDR3 runs to 16 residues. On this clone itself: Its antigen is not identified.

PCR employed 60 Vbeta and 13 Jbeta primers. Sequencing was performed with immunoSEQ multiplex PCR; in TCRdb, only in-frame clones are kept and a portion is missing. The sample includes 120,000 to 150,000 clones, about 80% seen only once; the top ten take 1% to 1.5%. Study-wide findings and caveats: It was around 160 TCR beta chains that were listed as cytomegalovirus-associated. High sensitivity and specificity were reportedly achieved when the classifier diagnosed cytomegalovirus status. Later on, an analysis showed TCR association rates differing by HLA locus, with DRB1 the most and HLA-C the fewest.

The V gene is TRBV18, the J gene TRBJ1-3; 10 bases line up with TRBD1. Sequenced material: PBMCs. The clonotype originates from a male donor in good health and CMV-seropositive. DNA for the CDR3: TGTGCCAGCTCACCGGGACAGGGGTTTACTGGAAACACCATATATTTT. It translates to CASSPGQGFTGNTIYF.